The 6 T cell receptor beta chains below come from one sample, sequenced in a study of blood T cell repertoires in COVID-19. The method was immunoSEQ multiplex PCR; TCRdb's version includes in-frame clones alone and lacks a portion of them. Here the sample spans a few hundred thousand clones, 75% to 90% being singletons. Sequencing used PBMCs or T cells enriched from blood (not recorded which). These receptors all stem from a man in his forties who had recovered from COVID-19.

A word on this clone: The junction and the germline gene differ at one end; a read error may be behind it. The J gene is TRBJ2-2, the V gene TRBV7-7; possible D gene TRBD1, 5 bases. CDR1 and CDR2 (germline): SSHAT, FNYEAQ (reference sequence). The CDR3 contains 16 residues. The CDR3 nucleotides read TGTGCTAGCAGCTCCAAGATACAGGAGAACACCGGGGAGCTGTTTTTT. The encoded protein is CASSSKIQENTGELFF.

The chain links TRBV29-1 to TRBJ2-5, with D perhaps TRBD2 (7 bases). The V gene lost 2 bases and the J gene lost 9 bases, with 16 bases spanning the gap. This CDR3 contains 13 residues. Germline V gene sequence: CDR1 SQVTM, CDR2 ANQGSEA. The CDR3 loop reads CSVEQGGDGAQYF. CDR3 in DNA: TGCAGCGTTGAACAAGGGGGGGATGGTGCCCAGTACTTC.

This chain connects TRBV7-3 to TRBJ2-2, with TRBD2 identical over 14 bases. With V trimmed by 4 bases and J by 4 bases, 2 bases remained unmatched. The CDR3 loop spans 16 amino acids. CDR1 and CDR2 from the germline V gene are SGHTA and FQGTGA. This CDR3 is CASSSGLAGATGELFF. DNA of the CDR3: TGTGCCAGCAGCTCGGGACTAGCGGGAGCCACCGGGGAGCTGTTTTTT.

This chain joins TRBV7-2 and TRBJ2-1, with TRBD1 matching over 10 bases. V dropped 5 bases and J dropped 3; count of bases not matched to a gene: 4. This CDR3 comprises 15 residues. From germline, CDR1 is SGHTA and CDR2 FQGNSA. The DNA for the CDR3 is TGTGCCAGCAGCGCGGGACAGGGGTTCTACAATGAGCAGTTCTTC. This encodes CASSAGQGFYNEQFF.

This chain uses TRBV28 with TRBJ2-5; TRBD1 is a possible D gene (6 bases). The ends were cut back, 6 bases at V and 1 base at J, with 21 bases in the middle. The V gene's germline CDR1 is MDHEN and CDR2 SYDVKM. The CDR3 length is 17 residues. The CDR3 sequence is CASSTHRIDRSQETQYF. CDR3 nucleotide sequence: TGTGCCAGCAGCACTCACCGCATAGACAGGTCCCAAGAGACCCAGTACTTC.

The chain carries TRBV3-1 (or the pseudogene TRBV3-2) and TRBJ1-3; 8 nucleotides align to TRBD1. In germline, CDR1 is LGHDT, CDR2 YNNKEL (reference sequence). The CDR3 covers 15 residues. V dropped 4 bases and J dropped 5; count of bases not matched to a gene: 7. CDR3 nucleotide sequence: TGTGCCAGCAGCCTTAGGACAGGGATTCGAAACACCATATATTTT. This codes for CASSLRTGIRNTIYF.